This T cell receptor (beta chain) was sequenced during a study of regulatory T cells in long-lasting Graves disease. Germline CDR1 SGHTA, CDR2 FQGTGA. The CDR3 totals 14 residues. The junction had 9 bases not matched to a gene; V was cut back by 8 bases and J by 7 bases. This clonotype has only one observation. Time point described: newly diagnosed GD, antithyroid drugs for less than 3 months. Following extraction of RNA from PBMCs, that RNA was used to make the TCR library. With iRepertoire HTBI primers and Arm-PCR of CDR3 regions, TCR beta libraries were built. TCRdb recomputed calls from the multiplex PCR reads with MiXCR, one row per CDR3 protein. Of roughly 430,000 distinct CDR3 sequences detected, less than 20% appear once; the ten largest clones hold about 10%. These data also formed part of another study, on T cells in Graves' hyperthyroidism and ophthalmopathy. That work contributes: Criteria for exclusion of patients were uncontrolled infection, other autoimmune disease, pregnancy or lactation. Using the HTBI primer set, a first-round RT-PCR was run on the TCR CDR3. It was a median roughly 6.5 months before onset that the model predicted ophthalmopathy.

The V call is TRBV7-3, the J call TRBJ2-1; 9 positions agree with TRBD2. This clonotype originated in a woman in her twenties or thirties with Graves disease. The material sequenced was peripheral blood mononuclear cells (PBMCs), taken at new diagnosis, from a patient treated with antithyroid drugs. CDR3 amino acids: CASGSREGQNEQFF. CDR3 sequence (DNA): TGTGCCAGCGGTTCGCGGGAGGGTCAGAATGAGCAGTTCTTC. Using reference TRBV7-3 and TRBJ2-1 for the parts outside the CDR3, the full variable domain is GAGVSQTPSNKVTEKGKYVELRCDPISGHTALYWYRQSLGQGPEFLIYFQGTGAADDSGLPNDRFFAVRPEGSVSTLKIQRTERGDSAVYLCASGSREGQNEQFFGPGTRLTVL.